By frequency, the clone carrying this T cell receptor beta chain registers medium-sized. The antigen is unknown. The data belong to a study of CXCR3-negative and CXCR3-positive naive CD8 T cells. The overall study: Libraries each contributed about 1.5 +/- 0.3 million TRB reads, for about 135 million in total. Study-level findings and limits: For CXCR3-positive naive cells, TRB CDR3s were more hydrophobic than those of CXCR3-negative naive cells. Diversity ran similarly high across both naive subsets but far lower in memory CD8+ cells.

Libraries of TRB cDNA were made by 5' RACE and carried UMIs. TCRdb processed the 5' RACE reads again and assigns one entry to each CDR3 protein, with no DNA. The specimen's table records approximately 8,800 distinct CDR3 sequences. The sequence was obtained from a human donor in good health. Some clones in this sample may be carry-over from other donors' samples. Material for sequencing was naive CXCR3+ CD8+ T cells from blood. Sample subset: CD45RO-CCR7+CD27+CD95- naive CD8+ T cells expressing CXCR3 (TNR3+).

The CDR3 protein is CSVVGLAGDDEQFF. This chain joins TRBV29-1 and TRBJ2-1; TCRdb indicates TRBD2, and absent DNA this call remains unverified. This CDR3 has 14 residues. The germline V gene has CDR1 SQVTM and CDR2 ANQGSEA.